This T cell receptor (beta chain) is from a study of beta chain features in type 1 diabetes. Study outcomes and limitations: Among patients with Type 1 diabetes, TCRB CDR3s were moderately but significantly shorter in every one of the four CD4+ subsets. VDJ junctions from type 1 diabetes patients carried fewer insertions and larger deletions.

The ends lost 7 bases at V and 6 bases at J; junction bases unmatched: 7. Germline V lookup: CDR1 SQVTM, CDR2 ANQGSEA. The CDR3 consists of 12 residues. There are a few counts of this clone. As yet, its antigen is unknown. The authors reverse transcribed all of the isolated RNA, so sequencing captured expressed TCRB transcripts. Samples of naive, central memory and regulatory T cells yielded a mean of approximately 3.7 million reads. Clones were read by immunoSEQ multiplex PCR, and TCRdb kept only the in-frame ones, dropping some. Of 350,000 to 450,000 clones in the sample, about 14% were seen once. This TCR derives from a man aged 25-40 years in good health. The V gene is TRBV29-1, the J gene TRBJ2-3; 7 bases map to TRBD1. The sequencing input was naive CD4+ T cells from blood. Here the CDR3 DNA reads TGCAGCGCCGGACAGGCTATGGATACGCAGTATTTT. Protein: CSAGQAMDTQYF.